These 9 T cell receptor beta chains originate from one sample sequenced in a study of shared clonotypes between healthy human individuals. Sequenced by immunoSEQ multiplex PCR; TCRdb stores in-frame clones only, minus some. The top ten hold around 0.14% of the sample, which has roughly 2.6 million clones, around nine tenths seen once. The material sequenced was naive CD4+ T cells sorted from blood. Sample subset: CD45RA+ positively selected. These receptors all come from a man aged 18 to 35 in good health.

The rearrangement joins TRBV9 to TRBJ2-3, with 9 bases lining up with TRBD2. Trimming removed 0 bases from V and 8 bases from J; junction bases left unmatched: 16. The CDR3 contains 18 residues. Germline loops: CDR1 SGDLS, CDR2 YYNGEE. In nucleotides, the CDR3 is TGTGCCAGCAGCGTAGTATACTCGCGGGAGGGCCTAAGTAGTACGCAGTATTTT. Translation gives CASSVVYSREGLSSTQYF.

The rearrangement uses TRBV20-1 and TRBJ2-1, with D perhaps assigned TRBD1 or TRBD2 (5 bases each). The germline CDR1 and CDR2 sequences are DFQATT and SNEGSKA (reference sequence). This CDR3 has 11 amino acids. Trimming took 6 bases from V and 13 from J, leaving 16 bases between them. The CDR3 loop reads CSAKLPGRQFF. CDR3 sequence (DNA): TGCAGTGCCAAACTACCGGGACGACAGTTCTTC.

The genes are TRBV19 and TRBJ1-2; D uncertain. This CDR3 comprises 16 residues. Germline V CDR1 and CDR2: LNHDA, SQIVND (reference sequence). Between the trimmed V and J ends, which lost 4 bases and 1 base, there was a span of 16 bases. This chain's CDR3 is CASSTTTADFNYGYTF. CDR3 bases: TGTGCCAGTAGTACCACGACGGCAGATTTTAACTATGGCTACACCTTC.

The J gene is TRBJ2-7, the V gene TRBV30; possibly TRBD2 for D (6 bases). Germline lookup yields CDR1 GTSNPN and CDR2 SVGIG (reference sequence). This CDR3 comprises 15 residues. V gave up 0 bases and J gave up 7 bases, with 19 bases separating them. CDR3 amino acids: CAWSVLGGGMREQYF. The CDR3 nucleotides are TGTGCCTGGAGTGTTCTGGGAGGAGGGATGAGGGAGCAGTACTTC.

The V call is TRBV6-1, the J call TRBJ1-4; TRBD1 agrees at 7 bases. The ends lost 8 bases at V and 8 bases at J; junction bases unmatched: 11. There are 14 residues in the CDR3. Per germline, CDR1 MNHNS and CDR2 SASEGT. The CDR3, as DNA: TGTGCCAGCCGGCAGGGGGGGTCTCGAGAAAAACTGTTTTTT. Protein sequence: CASRQGGSREKLFF.

Concerning this clone itself: Sequence at one end of the junction differs from germline and may be a read error. The chain links TRBV9 to TRBJ1-3; 8 bases are a match to TRBD1. The CDR3 consists of 13 residues. From germline, CDR1 is SGDLS and CDR2 YYNGEE. The CDR3 region is CASSPHATGTGTF. The CDR3 DNA follows: TGTGCCAGCAGCCCCCACGCAACGGGGACAGGCACGTTT.

This clone was recorded a few times. Other DNA sequences in this sample translate to the same CDR3. The genes are TRBV6-1 and TRBJ1-2, with 9 bases aligning to TRBD1. Trimming removed 4 bases from V and 6 bases from J; junction bases left unmatched: 3. The germline V gene has CDR1 MNHNS and CDR2 SASEGT. The CDR3 totals 13 residues. The CDR3 protein is CASSVQGADGYTF. The CDR3 coding sequence is TGTGCCAGCAGTGTACAGGGGGCGGATGGCTACACCTTC.

The V call is TRBV6-6, the J call TRBJ1-3; D remains unclear. CDR1 is MNHNY, CDR2 SVGAGI, per germline (reference sequence). V dropped 4 bases and J dropped 4 bases, with 14 bases sitting between them. The CDR3 has 15 amino acids. CDR3 coding DNA: TGTGCCAGCAGTTTTTCGACACCCCCCGGAAACACCATATATTTT. The encoded protein is CASSFSTPPGNTIYF.

In this sample, this clone turned up once. In DNA, the CDR3 is TGCAGCGTGACAGATATCGATACGCAGTATTTT. Its translation: CSVTDIDTQYF. J is TRBJ2-3 and V is TRBV29-1; D might be TRBD1 (5 bases). CDR1 and CDR2 (germline): SQVTM, ANQGSEA. The CDR3 spans 11 residues. V lost 6 bases and J lost 6, with 10 bases in between.